This T cell receptor (beta chain) is from a study of identical twins. To note about this clonotype: The antigen remains unidentified.

TCRdb redid the calling of the 5' RACE reads with MiXCR, one entry per CDR3 protein. Here the sample spans some 500,000 distinct CDR3 sequences, approximately 15% being singletons. Study conclusions and caveats: Twins shared beta out-of-frame sequences in excess, but this excess was weaker. The study reached conclusions through statistical analysis that was cross-sectional, not following the same donors.

V gave up 0 bases and J gave up 9 bases, with 16 bases separating them. The CDR3 has 15 amino acids. The germline V gene encodes CDR1 SGHRS and CDR2 YFSETQ. These same records also appear under a second study, on yellow fever vaccine responses in identical twins.

Sequenced material: CD4+ T cells sorted from blood. The source of this sequence is a young woman in good health. The chain recombines TRBV5-1 with TRBJ2-1; D is ambiguous. The DNA for the CDR3 is TGCGCCAGCAGCTTGGGTGGCGGCGGTGCGAGTGAGCAGTTCTTC. Its protein is CASSLGGGGASEQFF.